The clone carrying this T cell receptor beta chain was detected only once. TCRdb keeps only in-frame clones here, not all; method: immunoSEQ multiplex PCR. The sample shows 450,000 to 650,000 clones, around 77% of them seen only once. The data belong to a study of shared clonotypes between healthy human individuals. Germline loops: CDR1 SGHKS, CDR2 YYEKEE (reference sequence). The CDR3 runs 19 residues. V shed 1 base, J shed 3 bases, and the junction held 14 bases outside the gene matches. The chain combines TRBV5-5 with TRBJ2-1; TRBD2 matches 9 bases. The TCR comes from a woman in her thirties or forties in good health. Some clones in this sample may be carry-over from other donors' samples. The sample consisted of PBMCs. As DNA, the CDR3 is TGTGCCAGCAGCTTGAGTGGGGTAGCGGGAGTTTCGAGCTACAATGAGCAGTTCTTC. It yields the protein CASSLSGVAGVSSYNEQFF.